The 30 T cell receptor beta chains given below trace back to one sample, sequenced in a study of spatial heterogeneity in lung cancer. TCRdb ran MiXCR on the 5' RACE reads and lists one entry per CDR3 protein. The sample holds approximately 110,000 distinct CDR3 sequences, approximately 11% seen once. This sample's time point: blood at routine non-recurrence follow-up after resection. The source was PBMCs, collected at follow-up. Receptors originate from a female donor with early-stage non-small cell lung cancer.

At least ten counts were recorded for this clonotype. The chain employs TRBV12-3 or TRBV12-4 and TRBJ2-7, with unresolved D. The CDR3 length is 13 residues. V shed 1 base and J shed 3 bases, with 7 bases lying between them. The CDR3 DNA is TGTGCCAGCAGTTTAGGTTCCATCTACGAGCAGTACTTC. Its protein is CASSLGSIYEQYF.

This clonotype was seen ten or more times. This CDR3 reads CASSLLFNTIYF. The CDR3, as DNA: TGTGCCAGCAGCTTACTCTTCAACACCATATATTTT. The V gene is TRBV7-8, the J gene TRBJ1-3; D unclear. V was trimmed by 2 bases and J by 7 bases, leaving 6 bases between them. The CDR3 length is 12 residues. Germline V gene data show CDR1 as SGHVS and CDR2 as FQNEAQ.

The V gene is TRBV2, the J gene TRBJ2-2, with a possible D match to TRBD1 (6 bases). The CDR3 extends over 16 amino acids. Germline values: CDR1 SNHLY, CDR2 FYNNEI. Trimming left V 6 bases short and J 3 bases short, with 17 bases between. CDR3 protein: CASRAPGVWDTGELFF. CDR3 DNA: TGTGCCAGCAGAGCCCCAGGGGTCTGGGACACCGGGGAGCTGTTTTTT. Looking up the rest from reference TRBV2 and TRBJ2-2 gives the full variable domain: EPEVTQTPSHQVTQMGQEVILRCVPISNHLYFYWYRQILGQKVEFLVSFYNNEISEKSEIFDDQFSVERPDGSNFTLKIRSTKLEDSAMYFCASRAPGVWDTGELFFGEGSRLTVL.

This clonotype came up many times. V and J are TRBV6-2 or TRBV6-3 and TRBJ2-5, with D possibly being TRBD1 (5 bases). From germline, CDR1 is MNHEY and CDR2 SVGEGT. This CDR3 has 15 residues. V shed 8 bases and J shed 4 bases, with 20 bases lying between them. CDR3: CASHRKGREGETQYF. CDR3 nucleotide sequence: TGTGCCAGCCATCGAAAGGGCAGGGAAGGAGAGACCCAGTACTTC.

A few counts support this clonotype. This sequence joins TRBV20-1 and TRBJ1-2; TRBD1 aligns across 7 bases. Germline loops: CDR1 DFQATT, CDR2 SNEGSKA (reference sequence). V shed 6 bases, J shed 10 bases, and the junction held 8 bases outside the gene matches. The CDR3 consists of 11 residues. The CDR3 here is CSAPGQIYYTF. CDR3 bases: TGCAGTGCACCGGGACAGATCTACTACACCTTC.

The V and J genes are TRBV12-3 or TRBV12-4 and TRBJ1-5; D might be TRBD1 (6 bases). V lost 3 bases and J 7 bases, leaving 13 bases between the germline ends. The CDR3 has 14 residues. CDR3 protein: CASSLGRGEQPQHF. In DNA form, the CDR3 reads TGTGCCAGCAGTTTGGGCAGGGGCGAACAGCCCCAGCATTTT.

This clonotype was seen repeatedly, ten times or more. The chain is built from TRBV7-9 and TRBJ1-5; tentative D call: TRBD1 (5 bases). This CDR3 comprises 15 residues. Germline V lookup: CDR1 SEHNR, CDR2 FQNEAQ (reference sequence). Trimming shortened V by 5 bases and J by 5 bases, and 16 bases separated the two germline ends. The CDR3 is CASSKTGAGDQPQHF. CDR3 DNA: TGTGCCAGCAGCAAAACAGGCGCGGGGGATCAGCCCCAGCATTTT.

The gene calls are TRBV18 and TRBJ2-7; possible D gene TRBD2, 5 bases. Germline CDR1 and CDR2: KGHSH and LQKENI. CDR3 length equals 13 residues. Trimming took off 3 bases at V and 3 bases at J, with 9 bases between the two ends. The chain's CDR3 is CASSPSGSYEQYF. CDR3 coding DNA: TGTGCCAGCTCACCCAGTGGGAGCTACGAGCAGTACTTC.

The V gene is TRBV9, the J gene TRBJ2-1; 12 bases map to TRBD2. CDR1 is SGDLS and CDR2 is YYNGEE in the germline V gene. V gave up 3 bases and J gave up 9 bases; unmatched junction bases: 10. The CDR3 runs to 16 residues. The CDR3 DNA is TGTGCCAGCAGCGATACCGGGACTAGCGGGTGTCGTGAGCAGTTCTTC. Translated: CASSDTGTSGCREQFF.

This clonotype was seen a few times. The gene calls are TRBV29-1 and TRBJ1-2; D gene ambiguous. The CDR3 covers 12 residues. V lost 0 bases and J 8 bases, leaving 10 bases between the germline ends. Germline loops: CDR1 SQVTM, CDR2 ANQGSEA. CDR3 region: CSVEEVSGGYTF. CDR3 nucleotides: TGCAGCGTTGAAGAAGTCAGTGGCGGCTACACCTTC.

This clonotype has a count of ten or more. The rearrangement links TRBV20-1 to TRBJ1-1, with D unresolved. The CDR3 is 13 amino acids. Trimming left V 5 bases short and J 0 bases short, with 10 bases between. Germline CDR1 DFQATT, CDR2 SNEGSKA (reference sequence). In nucleotides, the CDR3 is TGCAGTGCTCCGGGTCCGCTGAACACTGAAGCTTTCTTT. Translation gives CSAPGPLNTEAFF.

This clonotype was picked up a small number of times. The chain couples TRBV4-2 to TRBJ2-6; TRBD2 matches at 9 bases. Germline V gene data show CDR1 as LGHNA and CDR2 as YNFKEQ. V was pared by 1 base and J by 4 bases, with 11 bases of the junction left unmatched. This CDR3 spans 19 amino acids. Here the CDR3 reads CASSQVPAGGLAGANVLTF. The DNA for the CDR3 is TGTGCCAGCAGCCAAGTTCCAGCGGGAGGCTTAGCGGGGGCCAACGTCCTGACTTTC.

In regard to this clonotype: This clone may be a read error of a much larger clone one base away. The chain uses TRBV11-2 and TRBJ2-7, with 8 bases lining up with TRBD2. The V segment lost 5 bases and the J segment 3 bases; nucleotides outside the gene matches: 3. The CDR3 totals 13 residues. Germline CDR1 reads SGHAT; CDR2 reads FQNNGV. DNA of the CDR3: TGTGCCAGCAGCCAAACTAGCGGCTACGAGCAGTACTTC. Its protein product is CASSQTSGYEQYF.

This clonotype has a handful of counts. The genes are TRBV28 and TRBJ2-5; maybe TRBD2 (6 bases). The CDR3 sequence is 13 residues long. Trimming shortened V by 5 bases and J by 4 bases, and 11 bases separated the two germline ends. Germline lookup yields CDR1 MDHEN and CDR2 SYDVKM. The CDR3 bases are TGTGCCAGCAGTGCGGGACTTTTAGAGACCCAGTACTTC. As protein: CASSAGLLETQYF.

The V and J genes are TRBV7-9 and TRBJ1-6, with a possible D match to TRBD1 (6 bases). The CDR3 has 15 amino acids. Germline V gene data show CDR1 as SEHNR and CDR2 as FQNEAQ (reference sequence). Deletions cut 4 bases from V and 5 bases from J, with 12 bases between. The CDR3 is CASSSPGANNSPLHF. In nucleotides, the CDR3 is TGTGCCAGCAGCTCCCCAGGGGCCAATAATTCACCCCTCCACTTT.

The chain links TRBV5-1 to TRBJ2-3; 14 nucleotides align to TRBD2. V was clipped by 4 bases and J by 4 bases; unmatched bases: 8. Looked up from germline, CDR1 is SGHRS and CDR2 is YFSETQ. The length of the CDR3 is 17 residues. CDR3 in DNA: TGCGCCAGCAGCCCTGGACTAGCGGGAGGTCCTGCAGATACGCAGTATTTT. Translating it yields CASSPGLAGGPADTQYF.

J is TRBJ1-5 and V is TRBV20-1, with a tentative D call TRBD1 (5 bases). V lost 1 base and J 5 bases, leaving 9 bases between the germline ends. There are 13 residues in the CDR3. CDR1 and CDR2 from the germline V gene are DFQATT and SNEGSKA (reference sequence). CDR3 nucleotide sequence: TGCAGTGCTAGAGGAGGGGACTATCAGCCCCAGCATTTT. Protein: CSARGGDYQPQHF.

This clonotype was detected a few times. The chain carries TRBV30 and TRBJ2-3; TRBD1 might be the D (6 bases). Trimming removed 0 bases from V and 11 bases from J, with 12 bases in between. Per germline, CDR1 GTSNPN and CDR2 SVGIG (reference sequence). CDR3 length: 12 amino acids. CDR3 loop: CAWSVQGDWQYF. CDR3 DNA: TGTGCCTGGAGTGTACAGGGAGACTGGCAGTATTTT.

This clonotype was counted many times. This chain links TRBV19 with TRBJ1-5, with TRBD1 as a possible D gene (6 bases). Germline V gene lookup returns CDR1 LNHDA and CDR2 SQIVND (reference sequence). The CDR3 length is 15 residues. V lost 4 bases, J lost 1 base, and 11 bases lay in between. The CDR3 is CASSTGDTSNQPQHF. The CDR3 DNA sequence: TGTGCCAGTAGTACCGGGGACACAAGCAATCAGCCCCAGCATTTT.

The table lists this clonotype with a few counts. This chain joins TRBV25-1 and TRBJ2-7; TRBD2 matches 9 bases. Trimming took 4 bases from V and 6 from J; bases not matched to a gene: 7. Germline CDR1 is MGHDK and CDR2 is SYGVNS. CDR3 length: 14 amino acids. CDR3 in DNA: TGTGCCAGCAGTGGGCTAGCGGGATTTGGCGAGCAGTACTTC. Translated, it gives CASSGLAGFGEQYF.

This clonotype showed up just a few times. The V call is TRBV5-1, the J call TRBJ1-1; the match to TRBD1 covers 9 bases. The CDR3 runs 16 residues. Germline V lookup: CDR1 SGHRS, CDR2 YFSETQ. With 5 bases clipped from V and 1 base from J, the junction kept 9 bases outside the gene matches. Here the CDR3 reads CASRGSQGAANTEAFF. CDR3 sequence (DNA): TGCGCCAGCAGGGGGTCACAGGGGGCCGCGAACACTGAAGCTTTCTTT.

The rearrangement uses TRBV6-2 or TRBV6-3 and TRBJ1-1; no reliable D call. V was trimmed by 2 bases and J by 1 base, leaving 8 bases between them. In germline, CDR1 is MNHEY, CDR2 SVGEGT. The CDR3 runs 14 residues. CDR3 in DNA: TGTGCCAGCAGTTACAGAGGGTGGAACACTGAAGCTTTCTTT. Translation: CASSYRGWNTEAFF.

This chain joins TRBV20-1 and TRBJ2-7, with 9 nucleotides matching TRBD1. Trimming at V came to 4 bases and at J to 5 bases, leaving 6 bases not matched to a gene. CDR1 is DFQATT, CDR2 SNEGSKA, per germline (reference sequence). CDR3 length: 13 amino acids. The CDR3 bases are TGCAGTGCTACCCGGACAGGGGTGGACGAGCAGTACGTC. Translating gives CSATRTGVDEQYV.

This clonotype has a handful of counts. V usage is TRBV6-2 or TRBV6-3 and J usage is TRBJ2-3; TRBD2 might be the D (5 bases). CDR1 MNHEY and CDR2 SVGEGT come from the germline V gene. Trimming removed 5 bases at V and 3 bases at J, with 15 bases between. The CDR3 covers 15 residues. The CDR3 is CASSTGWESTDTQYF. CDR3 DNA sequence: TGTGCCAGCAGTACGGGATGGGAGTCGACAGATACGCAGTATTTT.

This clonotype showed up just a few times. V gene TRBV27 combines with J gene TRBJ2-1; 8 nucleotides align to TRBD2. V dropped 5 bases and J dropped 0; count of bases not matched to a gene: 6. The CDR3 contains 16 residues. CDR1 is MNHEY, CDR2 SMNVEV, per germline (reference sequence). The CDR3 DNA reads TGTGCCAGCAGTCCCACCGGGACTAGCTCCTACAATGAGCAGTTCTTC. Encoded protein: CASSPTGTSSYNEQFF.

This clonotype was counted only a few times. Written as DNA, the CDR3 is TGTGCCAGCAGCTCAAGGACTGAGCAGTTCTTC. Residues: CASSSRTEQFF. V usage is TRBV5-6 and J usage is TRBJ2-1; no reliable D call. Germline loops: CDR1 SGHDT, CDR2 YYEEEE. This CDR3 is built from 11 residues. V was clipped by 3 bases and J by 9 bases, with 7 bases between them.

There are many counts of this clonotype. CDR3 sequence: CASSWTGWYEQYF. CDR3 in DNA: TGTGCCAGCAGTTGGACAGGGTGGTACGAGCAGTACTTC. The rearrangement joins TRBV2 to TRBJ2-7; TRBD1 aligns across 8 bases. CDR1 and CDR2 (germline): SNHLY, FYNNEI. V was pared by 5 bases and J by 4 bases, with 4 bases of the junction left unmatched. The CDR3 consists of 13 residues.

This clonotype appeared a few times. This chain links TRBV3-1 with TRBJ2-4; 10 bases are a match to TRBD1. V dropped 4 bases and J dropped 7; count of bases not matched to a gene: 1. The CDR3 is 13 residues long. The germline gives CDR1 LGHDT, CDR2 YNNKEL (reference sequence). CDR3 sequence: CASSRGQGNIQYF. The CDR3 DNA follows: TGTGCCAGCAGCCGGGGACAGGGGAACATTCAGTACTTC. The whole variable domain, filled in from reference TRBV3-1 and TRBJ2-4, reads DTAVSQTPKYLVTQMGNDKSIKCEQNLGHDTMYWYKQDSKKFLKIMFSYNNKELIINETVPNRFSPKSPDKAHLNLHINSLELGDSAVYFCASSRGQGNIQYFGAGTRLSVL.

The chain recombines TRBV2 with TRBJ2-2; D remains ambiguous. This CDR3 spans 16 amino acids. From germline, CDR1 is SNHLY and CDR2 FYNNEI. Trimming cost V 0 bases and J 1 base, with 9 bases left between them. The CDR3 sequence: CASSEAKGWNTGELFF. Here the CDR3 DNA reads TGTGCCAGCAGTGAAGCGAAAGGATGGAACACCGGGGAGCTGTTTTTT.

The chain is built from TRBV7-2 and TRBJ1-1; 7 bases match TRBD1. CDR1 and CDR2 (germline): SGHTA, FQGNSA. V shed 1 base, J shed 5 bases, and the junction held 10 bases outside the gene matches. The CDR3 length is 16 residues. CDR3 nucleotides: TGTGCCAGCAGCTTAGTCGCAGGGGGTCAGGGAACTGAAGCTTTCTTT. Translated, it gives CASSLVAGGQGTEAFF.